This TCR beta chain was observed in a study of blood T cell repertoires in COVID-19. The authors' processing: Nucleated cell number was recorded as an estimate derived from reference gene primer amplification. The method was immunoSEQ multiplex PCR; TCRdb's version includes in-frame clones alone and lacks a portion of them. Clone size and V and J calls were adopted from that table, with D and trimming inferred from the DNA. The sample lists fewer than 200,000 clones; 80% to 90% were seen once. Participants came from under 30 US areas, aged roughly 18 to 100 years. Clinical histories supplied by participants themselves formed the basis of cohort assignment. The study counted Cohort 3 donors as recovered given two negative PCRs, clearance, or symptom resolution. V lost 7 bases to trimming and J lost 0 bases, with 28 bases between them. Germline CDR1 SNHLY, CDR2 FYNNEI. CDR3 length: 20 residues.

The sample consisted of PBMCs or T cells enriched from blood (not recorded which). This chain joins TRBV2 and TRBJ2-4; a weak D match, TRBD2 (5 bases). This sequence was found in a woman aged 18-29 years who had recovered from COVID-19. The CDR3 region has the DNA TGTGCCAGCAATGGACCGGAGGTCGAAAAAAAAGACCTAGCCAAAAACATTCAGTACTTC. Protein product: CASNGPEVEKKDLAKNIQYF.